The clone carrying this T cell receptor beta chain was seen ten or more times. These data come from a study of T cells in Graves' hyperthyroidism and ophthalmopathy. In the study overall: Peripheral blood was collected at initial diagnosis, before any treatment.

The CDR3 regions of TCR beta were amplified from RNA transcripts. The HTBI set primed first-round TCR CDR3 RT-PCR. TCRdb re-analysed the multiplex PCR reads in MiXCR, keeping a single row per CDR3 protein. The sample holds around 340,000 distinct CDR3 sequences; more than 11% are singletons and the top ten take roughly 24%. The CDR3 is made up of 18 amino acids. J was trimmed by 3 bases and V by 4 bases; bases with no gene match: 14. The germline V gene has CDR1 MDHEN and CDR2 SYDVKM. Sequences were obtained from blood. The chain joins TRBV28 to TRBJ2-3; 9 nucleotides line up with TRBD2. This receptor was taken from a woman aged 30 to 39 with Graves' hyperthyroidism. The CDR3 DNA follows: TGTGCCAGCAGTTGGAGCGGGGCGGGAGGGCTTTTGACAGATACGCAGTATTTT. Translation gives CASSWSGAGGLLTDTQYF.